This T cell receptor beta chain is from a study of control samples from healthy donors and cancer patients. TCRdb's table, derived via immunoSEQ multiplex PCR, lists solely in-frame clones and lacks some. The table has 85,000 to 95,000 clones, just over 90% seen once; the top ten hold roughly 0.9%. V shed 2 bases and J shed 3 bases, with 14 bases lying between them. Germline V gene data show CDR1 as MNHEY and CDR2 as SVGAGI. The CDR3 runs to 15 residues. This TCR came from a woman in her twenties or thirties in good health. The rearrangement uses TRBV6-5 and TRBJ2-7; D is tentatively TRBD1 or TRBD2 (5 bases each). The material sequenced was blood. The CDR3 here is CASSYLRGEGYEQYF. In DNA form, the CDR3 reads TGTGCCAGCAGTTACCTGAGGGGCGAGGGCTACGAGCAGTACTTC.